The 19 T cell receptor beta chains below were found in one sample sequenced in a study of blood T cell repertoires in COVID-19. The table came from immunoSEQ multiplex PCR; TCRdb's copy has only in-frame clones and leaves some out. The data show roughly 79,000 clones, with 82% seen just once and approximately 7.3% held by the top ten. The sample was peripheral blood. All receptors come from a human donor in a cohort sampled during active COVID-19.

The rearrangement joins TRBV21-1 to TRBJ2-4; the D call of TRBD1 is as the table states it, not checked on the DNA. TRBV21-1 corresponds to a pseudogene. The CDR3 contains 17 residues. The CDR3 loop reads CASSDRDRGVAKNIQYF. CDR3 nucleotides: TGTGCCAGCAGCGACCGGGACAGGGGAGTAGCCAAAAACATTCAGTACTTC.

The V gene is TRBV10-3, the J gene TRBJ1-1; perhaps TRBD1 as D (5 bases). Trimming left V 2 bases short and J 11 bases short, with 12 bases between. CDR3 length: 12 residues. Germline CDR1 reads ENHRY; CDR2 reads SYGVKD. The CDR3 is CAISEGQGDAFF. CDR3 coding DNA: TGTGCCATCAGTGAGGGGCAGGGCGACGCTTTCTTT.

This chain joins TRBV6-5 and TRBJ1-6; TRBD1 aligns across 7 bases. Looked up from germline, CDR1 is MNHEY and CDR2 is SVGAGI. CDR3 length equals 14 residues. Germline trimming cut 6 bases from V and 6 bases from J; bases unmatched to any gene: 5. The CDR3 loop reads CASSRGVPNSPLHF. The CDR3 bases are TGTGCCAGCAGCAGGGGGGTTCCTAATTCACCCCTCCACTTT.

This clone is medium-sized (0.01 to 0.1%) by share. The chain is built from TRBV11-2 and TRBJ2-7; D is undetermined. V lost 3 bases to trimming and J lost 1 base, with 7 bases between them. This CDR3 region has 13 residues. Germline CDR1 SGHAT, CDR2 FQNNGV. The CDR3 coding sequence is TGTGCCAGCAGCTTGGGCAGGTCCTACGAGCAGTACTTC. This gives the protein CASSLGRSYEQYF.

This clone showed up just once. The identical CDR3 is also encoded by other nucleotide sequences in the sample. This chain uses TRBV7-9 with TRBJ2-3; D is perhaps TRBD2 (6 bases). V was trimmed by 3 bases and J by 0 bases, leaving 7 bases between them. Germline V gives CDR1 SEHNR, CDR2 FQNEAQ (reference sequence). CDR3 length equals 14 residues. In DNA, the CDR3 is TGTGCCAGCAGCTTGGAGGGCAGCACAGATACGCAGTATTTT. This gives the protein CASSLEGSTDTQYF.

The J gene is TRBJ1-5, the V gene TRBV12-3 or TRBV12-4; TRBD1 might be the D (6 bases). V dropped 3 bases and J dropped 4 bases, with 7 bases sitting between them. The CDR3 sequence is 13 residues long. For the CDR3, the DNA is TGTGCCAGCAGTTTCACAGGGAATCAGCCCCAGCATTTT. Protein: CASSFTGNQPQHF.

V gene TRBV11-1 combines with J gene TRBJ2-5; 7 nucleotides agree with TRBD1. V lost 4 bases, J lost 5 bases, and 7 bases stayed unmatched. CDR1 and CDR2 from the germline V gene are SGHAT and FQDESV (reference sequence). CDR3 length equals 14 residues. CDR3 amino acids: CASSSRTGRETQYF. The DNA for the CDR3 is TGTGCCAGCAGCTCCCGGACAGGTCGGGAGACCCAGTACTTC.

This chain joins TRBV5-1 and TRBJ1-1, with TRBD1 matching 8 bases. The CDR3 loop spans 13 amino acids. Germline V gene data show CDR1 as SGHRS and CDR2 as YFSETQ. V was pared by 7 bases and J by 5 bases, with 7 bases of the junction left unmatched. The chain's CDR3 is CASGQGDRTEAFF. CDR3 DNA: TGCGCCAGCGGACAGGGCGATCGGACTGAAGCTTTCTTT.

The table lists this clone with a few counts. The chain couples TRBV5-4 to TRBJ1-2, with 11 bases aligning to TRBD1. This CDR3 spans 15 amino acids. After removal of 3 bases from V and 4 bases from J, the junction contained 5 bases not matched to a gene. The germline gives CDR1 SGHNT, CDR2 YYREEE (reference sequence). The DNA for the CDR3 is TGTGCCAGCAGCTCCCCGGGACAGGGGGGCTATGGCTACACCTTC. As protein: CASSSPGQGGYGYTF.

V gene TRBV14 combines with J gene TRBJ1-3; D is uncertain. Trimming took off 4 bases at V and 0 bases at J, with 13 bases between the two ends. The germline V gene has CDR1 SGHDN and CDR2 FVKESK. There are 16 residues in the CDR3. The CDR3 reads CASSLVIGSSGNTIYF. CDR3 bases: TGTGCCAGCAGCCTGGTAATCGGTAGCTCTGGAAACACCATATATTTT.

The V and J genes are TRBV19 and TRBJ2-7; possible D gene TRBD1, 6 bases. Trimming removed 3 bases from V and 0 bases from J, with 9 bases in between. The CDR3 extends over 14 amino acids. Germline loops: CDR1 LNHDA, CDR2 SQIVND (reference sequence). The CDR3 nucleotides are TGTGCCAGTAGTATGGGGGCCTTCTCCTACGAGCAGTACTTC. Protein sequence: CASSMGAFSYEQYF.

This clone appeared a few times. The rearrangement links TRBV7-9 to TRBJ1-1, with TRBD1 as a possible D gene (6 bases). V lost 5 bases and J 0 bases, leaving 16 bases between the germline ends. Germline V CDR1 and CDR2: SEHNR, FQNEAQ (reference sequence). This CDR3 is built from 16 residues. The CDR3 here is CASSIKVRGMNTEAFF. In DNA form, the CDR3 reads TGTGCCAGCAGCATCAAAGTTAGGGGGATGAACACTGAAGCTTTCTTT.

A single count supports this clone. The chain recombines TRBV9 with TRBJ1-2; 7 positions agree with TRBD1. Germline trimming cut 3 bases from V and 4 bases from J; bases unmatched to any gene: 6. The germline gives CDR1 SGDLS, CDR2 YYNGEE. CDR3 length equals 14 residues. This chain's CDR3 is CASSGQGIGYGYTF. DNA for the CDR3: TGTGCCAGCAGCGGACAGGGTATAGGCTATGGCTACACCTTC.

The rearrangement joins TRBV21-1 to TRBJ2-2; TRBD1, as called in the table, went unchecked against the DNA. TRBV21-1 has pseudogene status. The CDR3 has 14 amino acids. CDR3 loop: CASSNRGSAGELFF. Here the CDR3 DNA reads TGTGCCAGCAGCAACAGGGGTTCGGCCGGGGAGCTGTTTTTT.

This clone was counted between two and nine times. The rearrangement links TRBV5-4 to TRBJ1-3; 11 nucleotides agree with TRBD1. Germline V CDR1 and CDR2: SGHNT, YYREEE (reference sequence). V gave up 4 bases and J gave up 0 bases; unmatched junction bases: 9. CDR3 size: 18 residues. The DNA of the CDR3 is TGTGCCAGCAGCCCCGGGACAGGGGGTGTGGGCTCTGGAAACACCATATATTTT. This sequence encodes CASSPGTGGVGSGNTIYF.

This rearrangement joins TRBV4-2 to TRBJ2-7, with D possibly matching TRBD1 (5 bases). V was pared by 1 base and J by 0 bases, with 10 bases between. The CDR3 has 15 residues. Germline V lookup: CDR1 LGHNA, CDR2 YNFKEQ. The CDR3 is CASSQGRQSSYEQYF. CDR3 DNA: TGTGCCAGCAGCCAAGGTCGACAGTCCTCCTACGAGCAGTACTTC.

The rearrangement links TRBV2 to TRBJ1-1; 7 bases fit TRBD1. Germline V gene data show CDR1 as SNHLY and CDR2 as FYNNEI. The V segment lost 4 bases and the J segment 8 bases; nucleotides outside the gene matches: 10. The CDR3 consists of 14 residues. CDR3 protein: CASSAITGEGEAFF. In DNA form, the CDR3 reads TGTGCCAGCAGTGCAATCACAGGGGAAGGAGAAGCTTTCTTT.

This chain uses TRBV5-1 with TRBJ2-7; tentative D call: TRBD1 (5 bases). The CDR3 runs 12 residues. CDR1 is SGHRS and CDR2 is YFSETQ in the germline V gene. Trimming shortened V by 3 bases and J by 4 bases, and 8 bases separated the two germline ends. In DNA form, the CDR3 reads TGCGCCAGCAGCTCCGACAGATACGAGCAGTACTTC. Amino acid sequence: CASSSDRYEQYF.

This clone was observed a few times. V usage is TRBV7-9 and J usage is TRBJ2-7, with a weak D call TRBD2 (5 bases). Trimming left V 5 bases short and J 3 bases short, with 17 bases between. This CDR3 comprises 15 residues. Germline CDR1 is SEHNR and CDR2 is FQNEAQ (reference sequence). The CDR3 is CASSANRGTHYEQYF. CDR3 bases: TGTGCCAGCAGCGCAAACCGGGGAACCCACTACGAGCAGTACTTC.